What follows are 2 T cell receptor beta chains derived from one specimen sequenced in a study of Ad26.COV2.S vaccination and SARS-CoV-2 variants. This sample's treatment: roughly 20 received Ad26.COV2.S at low or high dose, single or two shots; about 5 received placebo; per-sample allocation not given. The samples date from day 63 after the first vaccine or placebo injection. Clones were sequenced by immunoSEQ multiplex PCR, and TCRdb holds only the in-frame ones, with some missing. The sample contains 430,000 or so clones, about 91% of which appear only once. This material consisted of peripheral blood, taken in a trial of Ad26.COV2.S vaccine versus placebo. All receptors come from a person aged 18-65 years who received the Ad26.COV2.S COVID-19 vaccine or a placebo.

The chain recombines TRBV7-6 with TRBJ2-3; 10 bases map to TRBD1. The CDR3 totals 15 residues. J gave up 3 bases and V 4 bases, and 4 bases lay outside the gene matches. Germline assignment: CDR1 SGHVS and CDR2 FNYEAQ. The CDR3 loop is CASSYRDRGTDTQYF. DNA for the CDR3: TGTGCCAGCAGCTACCGGGACAGGGGTACAGATACGCAGTATTTT.

The chain carries TRBV19 and TRBJ2-1; 8 bases are shared with TRBD2. Germline V gene lookup returns CDR1 LNHDA and CDR2 SQIVND (reference sequence). The CDR3 length is 18 residues. J gave up 4 bases and V 3 bases, and 14 bases lay outside the gene matches. The CDR3 DNA follows: TGTGCCAGTAGTATGCGGGGGGCTCCAATACTAACTTACAATGAGCAGTTCTTC. Its protein is CASSMRGAPILTYNEQFF. Using reference TRBV19 and TRBJ2-1 for the parts outside the CDR3, the full variable domain is DGGITQSPKYLFRKEGQNVTLSCEQNLNHDAMYWYRQDPGQGLRLIYYSQIVNDFQKGDIAEGYSVSREKKESFPLTVTSAQKNPTAFYLCASSMRGAPILTYNEQFFGPGTRLTVL.